The clone carrying this T cell receptor beta chain was observed a handful of times. Its specificity is not known. The J segment lost 4 bases and the V segment lost 6 bases, leaving 11 bases of the junction unmatched. The CDR3 has 15 residues. These data belong to a study of regulatory T cells in long-lasting Graves disease. Overall study: Patients with new Graves' disease had used antithyroid drugs below 3 months. Whole-study findings and limits: What was studied was peripheral blood only, and not thyroid tissue.

Building the TCR beta libraries relied on iRepertoire HTBI primers, and CDR3 regions underwent Arm-PCR. TCRdb itself ran the multiplex PCR reads through MiXCR, one entry per CDR3 protein. This table has roughly 320,000 distinct CDR3 sequences, 16% appearing once. Described time point: newly diagnosed GD, antithyroid drugs for less than 3 months. With RNA extracted from PBMCs as input, the TCR library was made. The same data also contributed to another study, on T cells in Graves' hyperthyroidism and ophthalmopathy.

This receptor was taken from a man aged 40-55 years with Graves disease. This specimen consisted of peripheral blood mononuclear cells (PBMCs), obtained at new diagnosis, from a patient treated with antithyroid drugs. The chain is built from TRBV12-3 or TRBV12-4 and TRBJ2-5; 7 positions match TRBD1. The CDR3 region has the DNA TGTGCCAGCAGACGAGGACAGGCAAAGGGAGAGACCCAGTACTTC. Residues: CASRRGQAKGETQYF.